This paragraph covers one T cell receptor (beta chain) sequence. The target antigen is unknown. Relative to the germline gene, one junction end is altered; a read error may explain this. The record originates from a study of PD-1 blockade in mismatch repair-deficient tumors. Looking at the study overall: Patients had 12 mismatch repair-deficient cancer types, all previously treated and progressing. Study-wide findings and caveats: Tumor-resident clones, often absent from pretreatment blood, expanded after pembrolizumab and then contracted.

All patients were mismatch repair deficient, assessed by either PCR or immunohistochemistry. TCR sequencing covered a few patients who responded to pembrolizumab. The CDR3 spans 14 residues. CDR1 and CDR2 from the germline V gene are SQVTM and ANQGSEA. Profiled with immunoSEQ multiplex PCR; TCRdb holds only in-frame clones, not every one. Among roughly 80,000 clones listed, about 85% were seen once. Here the sequenced sample was peripheral blood, taken 12 weeks after starting pembrolizumab. The clonotype originates from an adult with mismatch repair-deficient cancer. The chain combines TRBV29-1 with TRBJ2-3, with 10 bases lining up with TRBD2. CDR3 DNA: TGCAGCGTGGAAGGGAGCGGGAGGGCCGGTACGCAGTATTTT. This encodes CSVEGSGRAGTQYF.